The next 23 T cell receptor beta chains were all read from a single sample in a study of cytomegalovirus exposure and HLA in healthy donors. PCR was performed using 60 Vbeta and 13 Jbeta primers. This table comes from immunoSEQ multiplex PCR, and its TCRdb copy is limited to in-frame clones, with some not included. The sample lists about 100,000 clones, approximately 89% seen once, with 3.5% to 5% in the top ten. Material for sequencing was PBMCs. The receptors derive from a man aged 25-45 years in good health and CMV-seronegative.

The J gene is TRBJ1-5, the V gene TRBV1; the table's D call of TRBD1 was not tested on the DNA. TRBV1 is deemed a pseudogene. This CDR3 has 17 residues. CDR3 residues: CTSSQEEDSQGNQPQHF. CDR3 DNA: TGCACCAGCAGCCAAGAGGAGGATTCACAGGGAAATCAGCCCCAGCATTTT.

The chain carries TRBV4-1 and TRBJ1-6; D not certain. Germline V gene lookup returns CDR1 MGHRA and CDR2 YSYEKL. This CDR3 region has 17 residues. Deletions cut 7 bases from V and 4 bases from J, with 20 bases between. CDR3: CASTPREADKYNSPLHF. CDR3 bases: TGCGCCAGCACCCCAAGGGAGGCCGACAAGTATAATTCACCCCTCCACTTT.

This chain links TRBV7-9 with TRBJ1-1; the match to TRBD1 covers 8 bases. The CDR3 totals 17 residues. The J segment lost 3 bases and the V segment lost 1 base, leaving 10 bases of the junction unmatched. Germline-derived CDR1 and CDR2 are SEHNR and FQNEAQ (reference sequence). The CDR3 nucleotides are TGTGCCAGCAGCTTAGGGTCAGGGGGCGCGTATTACACTGAAGCTTTCTTT. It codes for CASSLGSGGAYYTEAFF.

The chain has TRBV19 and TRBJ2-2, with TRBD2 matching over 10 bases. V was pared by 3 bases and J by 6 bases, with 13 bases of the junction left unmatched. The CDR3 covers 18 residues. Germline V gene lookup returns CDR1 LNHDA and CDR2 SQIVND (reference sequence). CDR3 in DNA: TGTGCCAGTAGTATGACCAGCGGGAGGGCCCGCCCTGCCGGGGAGCTGTTTTTT. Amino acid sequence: CASSMTSGRARPAGELFF.

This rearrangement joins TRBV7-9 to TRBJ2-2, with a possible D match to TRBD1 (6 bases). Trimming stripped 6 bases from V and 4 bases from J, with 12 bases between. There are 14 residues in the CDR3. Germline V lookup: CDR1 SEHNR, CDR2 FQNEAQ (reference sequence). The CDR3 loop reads CASRAQGSTGELFF. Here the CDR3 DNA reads TGTGCCAGCAGAGCACAGGGATCCACCGGGGAGCTGTTTTTT.

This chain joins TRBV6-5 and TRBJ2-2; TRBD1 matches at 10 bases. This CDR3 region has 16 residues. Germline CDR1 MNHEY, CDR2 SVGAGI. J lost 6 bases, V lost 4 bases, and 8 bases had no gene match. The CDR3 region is CASSSRQGAGSGELFF. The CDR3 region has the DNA TGTGCCAGCAGTTCGAGACAGGGGGCCGGGTCCGGGGAGCTGTTTTTT.

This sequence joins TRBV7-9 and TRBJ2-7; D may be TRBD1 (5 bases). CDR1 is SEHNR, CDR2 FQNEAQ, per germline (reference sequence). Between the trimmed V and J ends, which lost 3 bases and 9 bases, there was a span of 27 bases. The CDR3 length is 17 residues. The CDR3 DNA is TGTGCCAGCAGCTTGTCTACAGGCAAAACTACGAAGTTCGGGCAGTACTTC. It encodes CASSLSTGKTTKFGQYF.

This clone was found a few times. CDR3 nucleotide sequence: TGTGCCAGCACCCATTTAGCGGGAGGGCACACAGATACGCAGTATTTT. Translation: CASTHLAGGHTDTQYF. This rearrangement joins TRBV6-4 to TRBJ2-3, with TRBD2 identical over 11 bases. The CDR3 loop spans 16 amino acids. Germline V gene lookup returns CDR1 MRHNA and CDR2 SNTAGT. J lost 2 bases, V lost 7 bases, and 8 bases had no gene match.

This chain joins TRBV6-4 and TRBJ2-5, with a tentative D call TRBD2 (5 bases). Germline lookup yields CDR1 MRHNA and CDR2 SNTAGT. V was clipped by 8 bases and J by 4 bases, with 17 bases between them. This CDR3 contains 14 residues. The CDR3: CASGSKGAGETQYF. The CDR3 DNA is TGTGCCAGCGGGTCGAAGGGAGCCGGAGAGACCCAGTACTTC.

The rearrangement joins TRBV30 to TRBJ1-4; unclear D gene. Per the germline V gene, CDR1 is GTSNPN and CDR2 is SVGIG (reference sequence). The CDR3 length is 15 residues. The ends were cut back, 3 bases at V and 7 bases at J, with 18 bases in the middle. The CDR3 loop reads CAWRPRVEGSEKLFF. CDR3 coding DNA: TGTGCCTGGAGGCCGAGAGTCGAGGGTAGTGAAAAACTGTTTTTT.

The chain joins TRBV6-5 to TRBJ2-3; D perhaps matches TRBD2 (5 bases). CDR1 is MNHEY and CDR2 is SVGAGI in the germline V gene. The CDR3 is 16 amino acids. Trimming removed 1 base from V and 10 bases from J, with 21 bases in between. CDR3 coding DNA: TGTGCCAGCAGTTACTTCGGCAGGTCAGCACAGAGGGCGCAGTATTTT. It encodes CASSYFGRSAQRAQYF.

The CDR3 region is CASNTGRGSTDTQYF. CDR3 DNA: TGCGCCAGCAACACAGGGCGCGGGAGCACAGATACGCAGTATTTT. The rearrangement joins TRBV5-1 to TRBJ2-3; D possibly corresponds to TRBD1 (6 bases). Per the germline V gene, CDR1 is SGHRS and CDR2 is YFSETQ. The CDR3 is made up of 15 amino acids. The V end lost 6 bases, the J end lost 0 bases, and 14 bases lay between the germline ends.

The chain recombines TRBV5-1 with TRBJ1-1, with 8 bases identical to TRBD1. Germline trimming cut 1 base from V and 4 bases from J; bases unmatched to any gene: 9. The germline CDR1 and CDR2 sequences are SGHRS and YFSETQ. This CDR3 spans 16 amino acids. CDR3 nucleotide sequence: TGCGCCAGCAGCTTGCTTATGACAGGGGATGGCACTGAAGCTTTCTTT. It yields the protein CASSLLMTGDGTEAFF.

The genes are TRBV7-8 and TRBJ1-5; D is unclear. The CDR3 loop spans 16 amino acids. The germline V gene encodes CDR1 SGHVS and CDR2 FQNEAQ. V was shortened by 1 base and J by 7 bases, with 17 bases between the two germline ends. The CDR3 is CASSLVGRRSEQPQHF. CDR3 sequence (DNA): TGTGCCAGCAGCTTAGTAGGTAGGCGGTCGGAACAGCCCCAGCATTTT. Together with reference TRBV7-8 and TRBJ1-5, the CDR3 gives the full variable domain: GAGVSQSPRYKVAKRGQDVALRCDPISGHVSLFWYQQALGQGPEFLTYFQNEAQLDKSGLPSDRFFAERPEGSVSTLKIQRTQQEDSAVYLCASSLVGRRSEQPQHFGDGTRLSIL.

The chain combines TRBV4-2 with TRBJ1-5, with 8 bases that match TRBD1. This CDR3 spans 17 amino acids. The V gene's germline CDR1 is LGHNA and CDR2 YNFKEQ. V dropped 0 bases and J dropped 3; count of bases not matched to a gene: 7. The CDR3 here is CASSQELGQAPNQPQHF. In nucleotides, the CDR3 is TGTGCCAGCAGCCAAGAATTGGGACAGGCACCCAATCAGCCCCAGCATTTT.

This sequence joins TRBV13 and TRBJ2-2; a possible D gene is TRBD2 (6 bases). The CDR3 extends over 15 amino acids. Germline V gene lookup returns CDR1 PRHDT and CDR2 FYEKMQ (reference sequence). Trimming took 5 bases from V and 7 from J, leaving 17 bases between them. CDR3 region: CASSERGLGLGELFF. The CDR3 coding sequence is TGTGCCAGCAGCGAACGAGGATTGGGACTCGGGGAGCTGTTTTTT.

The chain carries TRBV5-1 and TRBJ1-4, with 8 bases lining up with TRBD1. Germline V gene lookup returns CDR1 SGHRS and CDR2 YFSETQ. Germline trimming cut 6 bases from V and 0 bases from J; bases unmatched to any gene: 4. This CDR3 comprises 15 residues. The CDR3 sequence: CASNPTGATNEKLFF. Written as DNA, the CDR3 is TGCGCCAGCAACCCGACAGGGGCAACTAATGAAAAACTGTTTTTT.

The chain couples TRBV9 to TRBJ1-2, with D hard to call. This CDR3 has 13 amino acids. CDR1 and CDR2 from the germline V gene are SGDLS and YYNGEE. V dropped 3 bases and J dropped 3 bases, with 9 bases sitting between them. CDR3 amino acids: CASSGPEDYGYTF. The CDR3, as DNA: TGTGCCAGCAGCGGGCCGGAGGACTATGGCTACACCTTC.

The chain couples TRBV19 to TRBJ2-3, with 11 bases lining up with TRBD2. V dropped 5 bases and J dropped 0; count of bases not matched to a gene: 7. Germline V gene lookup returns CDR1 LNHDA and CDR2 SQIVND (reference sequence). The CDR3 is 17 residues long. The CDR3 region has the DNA TGTGCCAGTAGTCCTCCGGTAGCGGGGGGGAGCACAGATACGCAGTATTTT. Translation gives CASSPPVAGGSTDTQYF.

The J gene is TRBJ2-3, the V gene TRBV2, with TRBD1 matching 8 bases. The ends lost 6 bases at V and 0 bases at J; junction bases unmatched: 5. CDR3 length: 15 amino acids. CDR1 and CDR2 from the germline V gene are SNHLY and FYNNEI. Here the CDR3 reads CASSRTGFSTDTQYF. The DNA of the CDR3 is TGTGCCAGCAGCCGGACAGGGTTTAGCACAGATACGCAGTATTTT.

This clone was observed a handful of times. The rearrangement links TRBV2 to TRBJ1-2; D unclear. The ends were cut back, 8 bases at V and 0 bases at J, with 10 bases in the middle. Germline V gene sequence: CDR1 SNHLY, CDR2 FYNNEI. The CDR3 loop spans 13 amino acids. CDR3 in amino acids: CASGQASNYGYTF. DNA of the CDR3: TGTGCCAGCGGGCAGGCCTCTAACTATGGCTACACCTTC.

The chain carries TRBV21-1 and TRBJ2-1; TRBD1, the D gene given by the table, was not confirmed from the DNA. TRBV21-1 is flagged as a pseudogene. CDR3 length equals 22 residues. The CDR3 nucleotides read TGTGCCAGCAGCAAAGGGAAAGGCAAACAGGGAACCCCAAGCCAGTCCTACAATGAGCAGTTCTTC. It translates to CASSKGKGKQGTPSQSYNEQFF.

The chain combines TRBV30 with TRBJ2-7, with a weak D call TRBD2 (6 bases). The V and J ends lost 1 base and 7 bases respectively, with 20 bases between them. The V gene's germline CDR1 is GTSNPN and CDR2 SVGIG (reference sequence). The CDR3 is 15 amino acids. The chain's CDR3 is CAWSETGLHSREQYF. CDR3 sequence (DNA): TGTGCCTGGAGTGAAACCGGACTACACTCTCGGGAGCAGTACTTC.